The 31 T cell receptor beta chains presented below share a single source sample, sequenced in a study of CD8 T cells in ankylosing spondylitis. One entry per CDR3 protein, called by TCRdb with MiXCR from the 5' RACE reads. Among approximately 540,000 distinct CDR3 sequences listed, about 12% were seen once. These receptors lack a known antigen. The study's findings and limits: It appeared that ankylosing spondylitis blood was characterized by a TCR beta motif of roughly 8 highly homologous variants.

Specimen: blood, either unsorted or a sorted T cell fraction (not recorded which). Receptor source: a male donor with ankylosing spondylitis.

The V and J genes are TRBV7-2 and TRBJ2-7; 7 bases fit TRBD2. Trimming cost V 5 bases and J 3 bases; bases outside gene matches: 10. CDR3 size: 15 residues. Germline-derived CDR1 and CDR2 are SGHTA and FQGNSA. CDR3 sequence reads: CASSPNGGGIYEQYV. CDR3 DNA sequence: TGTGCCAGCAGCCCCAACGGCGGGGGTATCTACGAGCAGTACGTC.

CDR3 DNA sequence: TGCAGCGTCAAAAGGCTAGCGGAGGGGAATGAGCAGTTCTTC. Translation: CSVKRLAEGNEQFF. The J gene is TRBJ2-1, the V gene TRBV29-1; TRBD2 matches at 7 bases. CDR1 and CDR2 from the germline V gene are SQVTM and ANQGSEA. With V trimmed by 6 bases and J by 7 bases, 12 bases remained unmatched. The CDR3 has 14 amino acids.

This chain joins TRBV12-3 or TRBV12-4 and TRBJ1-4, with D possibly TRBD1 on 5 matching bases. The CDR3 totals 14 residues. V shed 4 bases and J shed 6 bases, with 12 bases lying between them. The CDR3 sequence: CASSWAGLDEKLFF. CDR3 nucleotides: TGTGCCAGCAGTTGGGCAGGGCTAGATGAAAAACTGTTTTTT.

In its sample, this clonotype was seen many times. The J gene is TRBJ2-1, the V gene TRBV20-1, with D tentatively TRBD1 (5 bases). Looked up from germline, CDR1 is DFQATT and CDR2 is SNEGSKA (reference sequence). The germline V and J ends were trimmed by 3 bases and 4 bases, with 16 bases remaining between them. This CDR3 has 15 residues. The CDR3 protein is CSARMVSGFYNEQFF. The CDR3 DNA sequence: TGCAGTGCTAGGATGGTCTCAGGGTTTTACAATGAGCAGTTCTTC.

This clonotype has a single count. CDR3 coding DNA: TGTGCCACCAGTGATCGCCGGACCCAGCATTTT. As protein: CATSDRRTQHF. The chain has TRBV24-1 and TRBJ1-5, with unresolved D. Germline CDR1 is KGHDR and CDR2 is SFDVKD. Trimming removed 3 bases from V and 11 bases from J, with 7 bases in between. This CDR3 is built from 11 residues.

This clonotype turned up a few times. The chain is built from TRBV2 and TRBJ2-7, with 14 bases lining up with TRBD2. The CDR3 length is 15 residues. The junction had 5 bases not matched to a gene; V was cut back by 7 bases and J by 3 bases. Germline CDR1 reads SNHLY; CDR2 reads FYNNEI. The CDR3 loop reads CASTMGTSGSYEQYV. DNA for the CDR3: TGTGCCAGCACCATGGGGACTAGCGGGAGCTACGAGCAGTACGTC.

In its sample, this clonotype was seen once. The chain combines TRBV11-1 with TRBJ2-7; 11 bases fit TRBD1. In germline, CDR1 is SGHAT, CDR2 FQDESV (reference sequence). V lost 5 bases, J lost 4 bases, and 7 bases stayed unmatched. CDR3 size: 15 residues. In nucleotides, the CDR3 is TGTGCCAGCAGCCCCGGAGGACAGGGGGCATACGAGCAGTACTTC. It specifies CASSPGGQGAYEQYF.

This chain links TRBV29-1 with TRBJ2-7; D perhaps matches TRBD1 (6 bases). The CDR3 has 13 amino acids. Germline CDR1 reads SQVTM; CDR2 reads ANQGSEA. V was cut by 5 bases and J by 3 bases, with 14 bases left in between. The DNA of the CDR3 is TGCAGCGTTAAACAGGGCCCGAACTACGAGCAGTACTTC. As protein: CSVKQGPNYEQYF.

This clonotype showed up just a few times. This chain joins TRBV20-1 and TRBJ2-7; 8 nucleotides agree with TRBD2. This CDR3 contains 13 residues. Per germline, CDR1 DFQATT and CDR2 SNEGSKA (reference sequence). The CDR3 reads CTAAQSGSYEQYF. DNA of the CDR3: TGCACCGCGGCTCAAAGCGGGAGCTACGAGCAGTACTTC.

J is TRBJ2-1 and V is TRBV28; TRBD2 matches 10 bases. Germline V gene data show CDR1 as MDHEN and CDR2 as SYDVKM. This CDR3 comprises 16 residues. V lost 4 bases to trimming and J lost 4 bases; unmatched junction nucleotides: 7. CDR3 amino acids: CASSSFGTSAYNEQFF. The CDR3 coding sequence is TGTGCCAGCAGTTCCTTTGGGACTAGCGCTTACAATGAGCAGTTCTTC.

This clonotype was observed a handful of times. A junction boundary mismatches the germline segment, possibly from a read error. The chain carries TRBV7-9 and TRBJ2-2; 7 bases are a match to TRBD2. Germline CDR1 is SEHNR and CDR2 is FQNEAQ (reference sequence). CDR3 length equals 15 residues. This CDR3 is CASNLVAGDTGELFF. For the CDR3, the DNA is TGTGCCAGCAACTTAGTGGCGGGAGACACCGGGGAGCTGTTTTTT.

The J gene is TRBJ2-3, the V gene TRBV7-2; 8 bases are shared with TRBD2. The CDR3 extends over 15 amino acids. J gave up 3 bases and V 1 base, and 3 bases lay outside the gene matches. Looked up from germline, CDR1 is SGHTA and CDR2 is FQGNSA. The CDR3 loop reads CASSLEAGVTDTQYF. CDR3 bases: TGTGCCAGCAGCTTAGAAGCGGGAGTAACAGATACGCAGTATTTT.

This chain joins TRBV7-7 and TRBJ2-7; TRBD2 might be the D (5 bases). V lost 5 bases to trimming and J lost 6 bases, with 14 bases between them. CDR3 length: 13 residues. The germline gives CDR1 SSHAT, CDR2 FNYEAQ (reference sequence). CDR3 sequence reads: CASSALEGTEQYV. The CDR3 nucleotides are TGTGCCAGCAGCGCCTTAGAGGGCACCGAGCAGTACGTC.

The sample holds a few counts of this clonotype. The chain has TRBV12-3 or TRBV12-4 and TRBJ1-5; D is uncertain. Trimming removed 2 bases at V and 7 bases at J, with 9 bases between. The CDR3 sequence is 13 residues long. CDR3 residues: CASSLSALQPQHF. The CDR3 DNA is TGTGCCAGCAGTTTAAGTGCTTTACAGCCCCAGCATTTT.

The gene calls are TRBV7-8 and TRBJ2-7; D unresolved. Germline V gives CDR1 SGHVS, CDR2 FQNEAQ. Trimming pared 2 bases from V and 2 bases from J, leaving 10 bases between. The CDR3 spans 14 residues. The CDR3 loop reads CASSLLDRTYEQYF. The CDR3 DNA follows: TGTGCCAGCAGCTTATTGGACCGAACCTACGAGCAGTACTTC.

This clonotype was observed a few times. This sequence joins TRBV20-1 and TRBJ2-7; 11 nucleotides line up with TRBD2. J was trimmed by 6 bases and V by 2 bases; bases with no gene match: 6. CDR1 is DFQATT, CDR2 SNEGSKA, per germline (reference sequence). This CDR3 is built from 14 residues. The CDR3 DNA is TGCAGTGCTAGAAGAGGTAGCGGGAGGGCCGAGCAGTACTTC. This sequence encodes CSARRGSGRAEQYF.

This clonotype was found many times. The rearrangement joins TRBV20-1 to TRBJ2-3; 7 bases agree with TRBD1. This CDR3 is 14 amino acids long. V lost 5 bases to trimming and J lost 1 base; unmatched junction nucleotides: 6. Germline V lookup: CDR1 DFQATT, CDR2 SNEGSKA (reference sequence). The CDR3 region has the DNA TGCAGTGCTCCTGACAGGGTGGGCACAGATACGCAGTATTTT. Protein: CSAPDRVGTDTQYF.

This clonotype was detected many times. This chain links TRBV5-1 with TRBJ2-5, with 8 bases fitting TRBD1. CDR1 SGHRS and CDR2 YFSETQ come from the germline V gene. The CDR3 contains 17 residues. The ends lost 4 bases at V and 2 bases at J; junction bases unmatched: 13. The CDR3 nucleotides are TGCGCCAGCAGCCTAAGCCCAGGGGGCATGCGGCAAGAGACCCAGTACTTC. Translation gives CASSLSPGGMRQETQYF.

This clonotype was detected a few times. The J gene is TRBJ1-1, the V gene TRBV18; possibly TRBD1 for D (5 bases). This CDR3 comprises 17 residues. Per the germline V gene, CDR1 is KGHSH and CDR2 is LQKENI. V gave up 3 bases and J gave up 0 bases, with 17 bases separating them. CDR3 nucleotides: TGTGCCAGCTCACCGAGCTCAACGGGGCGGATGAACACTGAAGCTTTCTTT. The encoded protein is CASSPSSTGRMNTEAFF.

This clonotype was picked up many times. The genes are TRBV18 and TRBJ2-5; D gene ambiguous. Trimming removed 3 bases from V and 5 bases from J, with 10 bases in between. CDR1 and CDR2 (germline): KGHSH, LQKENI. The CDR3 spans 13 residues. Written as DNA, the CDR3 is TGTGCCAGCTCACCCTCTGACGGGGAGACCCAGTACTTC. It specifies CASSPSDGETQYF. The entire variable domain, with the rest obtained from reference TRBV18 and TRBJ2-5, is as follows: NAGVMQNPRHLVRRRGQEARLRCSPMKGHSHVYWYRQLPEEGLKFMVYLQKENIIDESGMPKERFSAEFPKEGPSILRIQQVVRGDSAAYFCASSPSDGETQYFGPGTRLLVL.

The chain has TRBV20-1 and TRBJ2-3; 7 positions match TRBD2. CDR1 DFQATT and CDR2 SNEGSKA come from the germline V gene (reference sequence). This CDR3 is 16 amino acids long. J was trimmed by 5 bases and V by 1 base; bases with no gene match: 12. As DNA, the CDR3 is TGCAGTGCTAGAGGGGGTCGGCGGGAGCTTGGAGATACGCAGTATTTT. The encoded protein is CSARGGRRELGDTQYF.

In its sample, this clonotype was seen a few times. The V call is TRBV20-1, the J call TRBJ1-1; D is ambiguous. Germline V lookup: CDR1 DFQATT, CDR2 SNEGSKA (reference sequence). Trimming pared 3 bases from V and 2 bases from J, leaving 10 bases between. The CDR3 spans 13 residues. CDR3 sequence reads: CSARSSDNTEAFF. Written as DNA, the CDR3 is TGCAGTGCTAGGAGTTCCGATAACACTGAAGCTTTCTTT.

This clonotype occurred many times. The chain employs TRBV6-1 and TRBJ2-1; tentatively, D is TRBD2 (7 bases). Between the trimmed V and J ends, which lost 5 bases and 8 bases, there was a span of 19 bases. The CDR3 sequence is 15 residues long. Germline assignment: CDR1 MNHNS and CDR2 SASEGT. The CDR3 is CASSRGGRALDEQFF. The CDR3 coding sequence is TGTGCCAGCAGTAGGGGGGGACGGGCTCTCGATGAGCAGTTCTTC.

The CDR3 DNA sequence: TGTGCCAGCAGCAACGGGGGGGGCGACGGCGAAAAACTGTTTTTT. Protein: CASSNGGGDGEKLFF. The J gene is TRBJ1-4, the V gene TRBV9; TRBD1 might be the D (6 bases). The V gene lost 4 bases and the J gene lost 8 bases, with 18 bases spanning the gap. Per germline, CDR1 SGDLS and CDR2 YYNGEE. The CDR3 runs 15 residues. The full variable domain, with the rest looked up from reference TRBV9 and TRBJ1-4, is DSGVTQTPKHLITATGQRVTLRCSPRSGDLSVYWYQQSLDQGLQFLIQYYNGEERAKGNILERFSAQQFPDLHSELNLSSLELGDSALYFCASSNGGGDGEKLFFGSGTQLSVL.

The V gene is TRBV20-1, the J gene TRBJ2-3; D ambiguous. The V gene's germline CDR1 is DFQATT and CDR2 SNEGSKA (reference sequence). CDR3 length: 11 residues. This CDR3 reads CSATLGDTQYF. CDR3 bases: TGCAGCGCGACGCTTGGGGATACGCAGTATTTT.

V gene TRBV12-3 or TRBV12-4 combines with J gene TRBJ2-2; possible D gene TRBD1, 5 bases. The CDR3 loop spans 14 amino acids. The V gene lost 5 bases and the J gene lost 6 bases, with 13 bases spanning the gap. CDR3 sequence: CASSVVLGAGELFF. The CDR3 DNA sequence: TGTGCCAGCAGTGTGGTGTTAGGGGCCGGGGAGCTGTTTTTT.

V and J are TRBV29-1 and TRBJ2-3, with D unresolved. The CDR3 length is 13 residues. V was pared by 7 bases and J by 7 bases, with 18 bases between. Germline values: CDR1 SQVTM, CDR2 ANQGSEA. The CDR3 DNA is TGCAGCGCCTTTAGGTTGAGCCGGAATACGCAGTATTTT. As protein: CSAFRLSRNTQYF.

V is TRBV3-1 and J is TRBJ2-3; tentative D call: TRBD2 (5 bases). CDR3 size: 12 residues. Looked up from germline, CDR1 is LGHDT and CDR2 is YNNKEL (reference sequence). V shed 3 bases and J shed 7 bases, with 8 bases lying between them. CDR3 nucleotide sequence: TGTGCCAGCAGCCAGAGGGAGAATACGCAGTATTTT. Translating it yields CASSQRENTQYF.

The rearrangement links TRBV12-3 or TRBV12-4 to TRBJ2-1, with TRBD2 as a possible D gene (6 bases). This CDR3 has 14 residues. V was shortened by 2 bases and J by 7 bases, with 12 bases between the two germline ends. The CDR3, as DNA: TGTGCCAGCAGTTTATGGGACTTAGCTAATGAGCAGTTCTTC. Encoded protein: CASSLWDLANEQFF.

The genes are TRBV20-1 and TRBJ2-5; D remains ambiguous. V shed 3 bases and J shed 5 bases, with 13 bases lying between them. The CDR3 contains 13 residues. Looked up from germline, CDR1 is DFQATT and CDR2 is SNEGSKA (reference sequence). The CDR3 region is CSARHGVGETQYF. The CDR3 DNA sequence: TGCAGTGCTAGGCATGGGGTGGGGGAGACCCAGTACTTC.

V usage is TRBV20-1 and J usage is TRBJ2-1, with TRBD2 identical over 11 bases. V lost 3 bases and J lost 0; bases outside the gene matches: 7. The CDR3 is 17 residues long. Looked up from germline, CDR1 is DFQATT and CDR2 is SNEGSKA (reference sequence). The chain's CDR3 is CSARVAGGLSSYNEQFF. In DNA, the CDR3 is TGCAGTGCTAGGGTAGCGGGAGGGCTTAGCTCCTACAATGAGCAGTTCTTC.